The T cell receptor beta chain described here comes from a study of blood T cells in healthy people across ages. The study, taken as a whole, reports: Significant beta diversity loss was already apparent by age about 42, declining roughly linearly. Using unsorted PBMCs precluded a conclusive naive versus antigen-experienced comparison.

With a J-beta primer mix and a sample-barcoded 5' primer, a second PCR ran about 7 to 11 cycles. A template-switch adaptor that had 12 random nucleotides put a tag on each cDNA molecule. TCRdb analysed the 5' RACE reads with MiXCR anew, one entry per CDR3 protein. The profile shows about 680,000 distinct CDR3 sequences, 49% of them singletons. About this clonotype: Its antigen is still unknown. A read error may account for a junction end that differs from germline.

The receptor was isolated from a woman aged 55-69 years in good health. Sample: blood.

CDR3 region: CSAPTGGSSHNEQFF. For the CDR3, the DNA is TGCAGTGCCCCTACGGGCGGGAGCTCCCACAATGAGCAGTTCTTC. This chain joins TRBV20-1 and TRBJ2-1, with 7 bases identical to TRBD2. From germline, CDR1 is DFQATT and CDR2 SNEGSKA (reference sequence). The CDR3 is 15 residues long.